These 13 T cell receptor beta chains share one sample of origin, sequenced in a study of OX40 agonist ivuxolimab in advanced cancers. Method: immunoSEQ multiplex PCR; TCRdb's copy keeps in-frame clones and lacks some. This table holds nearly 90,000 clones, 85% to 90% found once. This sample comprised CD4+ or CD8+ T cells sorted from blood, obtained in a trial of the OX40 agonist ivuxolimab. These TCRs come from an adult with an advanced solid tumor such as melanoma, head and neck, liver or kidney cancer.

This sequence joins TRBV11-2 and TRBJ1-3; D is undetermined. The V gene's germline CDR1 is SGHAT and CDR2 FQNNGV. This CDR3 comprises 12 residues. Trimming cost V 5 bases and J 7 bases, with 9 bases left between them. The CDR3 sequence is CASSAQRNTIYF. CDR3 nucleotides: TGTGCCAGCAGCGCCCAACGGAACACCATATATTTT. The full variable domain, completed using reference TRBV11-2 and TRBJ1-3, is EAGVAQSPRYKIIEKRQSVAFWCNPISGHATLYWYQQILGQGPKLLIQFQNNGVVDDSQLPKDRFSAERLKGVDSTLKIQPAKLEDSAVYLCASSAQRNTIYFGEGSWLTVV.

J is TRBJ1-2 and V is TRBV19; possibly TRBD1 for D (5 bases). Germline CDR1 and CDR2: LNHDA and SQIVND (reference sequence). The CDR3 consists of 15 residues. The V end was cut by 7 bases, the J end by 0 bases, with 15 bases between. The CDR3 coding sequence is TGTGCCAGTACCTTGAATGGGGGGACTAACTATGGCTACACCTTC. It is translated as CASTLNGGTNYGYTF.

The chain couples TRBV2 to TRBJ2-7, with a tentative D call TRBD2 (5 bases). Germline CDR1 is SNHLY and CDR2 is FYNNEI. This CDR3 contains 13 residues. The V and J ends lost 7 bases and 5 bases respectively, with 15 bases between them. For the CDR3, the DNA is TGTGCCAGCATCCACCAAGGGAGTAACGAGCAGTACTTC. Translating it yields CASIHQGSNEQYF.

This sequence joins TRBV4-3 and TRBJ2-1; 7 nucleotides align to TRBD2. Germline V gives CDR1 LGHNA, CDR2 YSLEER. The V segment lost 4 bases and the J segment 6 bases; nucleotides outside the gene matches: 18. The CDR3 has 18 amino acids. The CDR3: CASSPSDPRTSLGNEQFF. The CDR3 bases are TGCGCCAGCAGCCCCTCGGACCCCCGGACTAGTCTTGGCAATGAGCAGTTCTTC.

This chain links TRBV4-2 with TRBJ1-6; a weak D match, TRBD1 (5 bases). CDR1 is LGHNA and CDR2 is YNFKEQ in the germline V gene. The CDR3 consists of 14 residues. Trimming stripped 4 bases from V and 6 bases from J, with 10 bases between. The CDR3 nucleotides are TGTGCCAGCAGCCCTACAGGAGTTAATTCACCCCTCCACTTT. This sequence encodes CASSPTGVNSPLHF.

The chain combines TRBV11-2 with TRBJ2-1; tentative D call: TRBD2 (6 bases). CDR1 and CDR2 from the germline V gene are SGHAT and FQNNGV. V lost 5 bases and J 2 bases, leaving 13 bases between the germline ends. This CDR3 is 15 amino acids long. The CDR3 region is CASSLSSVTYNEQFF. For the CDR3, the DNA is TGTGCCAGCAGCCTATCTAGCGTAACCTACAATGAGCAGTTCTTC.

The genes are TRBV5-1 and TRBJ1-4; no clear D. CDR3 length: 17 residues. V shed 1 base and J shed 0 bases, with 13 bases lying between them. Germline loops: CDR1 SGHRS, CDR2 YFSETQ. The CDR3 DNA sequence: TGCGCCAGCAGCTTGATTGGCACTAGAGCAACTAATGAAAAACTGTTTTTT. Protein sequence: CASSLIGTRATNEKLFF.

V usage is TRBV7-7 and J usage is TRBJ2-1; maybe TRBD1 (6 bases). V lost 5 bases, J lost 6 bases, and 11 bases lay in between. The CDR3 has 13 residues. CDR1 and CDR2 (germline): SSHAT, FNYEAQ (reference sequence). The CDR3 nucleotides are TGTGCCAGCAGCCCAAACAGGGTCAATGAGCAGTTCTTC. Its translation is CASSPNRVNEQFF. Full variable domain (rest looked up from reference TRBV7-7 and TRBJ2-1): GAGVSQSPRYKVTKRGQDVTLRCDPISSHATLYWYQQALGQGPEFLTYFNYEAQPDKSGLPSDRFSAERPEGSISTLTIQRTEQRDSAMYRCASSPNRVNEQFFGPGTRLTVL.

The J gene is TRBJ2-5, the V gene TRBV7-2; the D is unclear. Trimming shortened V by 2 bases and J by 2 bases, and 6 bases separated the two germline ends. The CDR3 loop spans 13 amino acids. Per the germline V gene, CDR1 is SGHTA and CDR2 is FQGNSA. This CDR3 reads CASSLLPQETQYF. CDR3 sequence (DNA): TGTGCCAGCAGCTTACTGCCACAAGAGACCCAGTACTTC.

V and J are TRBV9 and TRBJ2-6; perhaps TRBD2 as D (6 bases). The CDR3 consists of 17 residues. Trimming shortened V by 0 bases and J by 1 base, and 11 bases separated the two germline ends. The germline V gene has CDR1 SGDLS and CDR2 YYNGEE. The CDR3 protein is CASSVELGGSGANVLTF. CDR3 nucleotides: TGTGCCAGCAGCGTAGAGTTGGGGGGATCTGGGGCCAACGTCCTGACTTTC.

The chain is built from TRBV19 and TRBJ1-5, with no clear D. Between the trimmed V and J ends, which lost 3 bases and 5 bases, there was a span of 11 bases. CDR3 size: 14 residues. The V gene's germline CDR1 is LNHDA and CDR2 SQIVND (reference sequence). The CDR3 nucleotides are TGTGCCAGTAGTATTAACGCAGCCTATCAGCCCCAGCATTTT. This gives the protein CASSINAAYQPQHF.

The J gene is TRBJ2-3, the V gene TRBV15; the match to TRBD2 covers 8 bases. The CDR3 consists of 15 residues. The J segment lost 1 base and the V segment lost 3 bases, leaving 3 bases of the junction unmatched. Germline values: CDR1 LNHNV, CDR2 YYDKDF (reference sequence). CDR3 sequence: CATSSRRGGTDTQYF. CDR3 DNA: TGTGCCACCAGCAGTCGGCGGGGGGGCACAGATACGCAGTATTTT.

CDR3 DNA sequence: TGTGCCAGCAGCTTATCGCCTAGCGGGAGCTTTGATGAGCAGTTCTTC. Translating it yields CASSLSPSGSFDEQFF. This chain connects TRBV11-3 to TRBJ2-1; TRBD2 agrees at 10 bases. With V trimmed by 2 bases and J by 8 bases, 9 bases remained unmatched. CDR3 length equals 16 residues. Germline V gene lookup returns CDR1 SGHNT and CDR2 YENEEA.